The 8 T cell receptor beta chains in this list originate from one sample, sequenced in a study of cytomegalovirus exposure and HLA in healthy donors. This table comes from immunoSEQ multiplex PCR, and its TCRdb copy is limited to in-frame clones, with some not included. Of a few hundred thousand clones listed, nearly 90% are singletons. Sequencing was carried out using PBMCs. The receptors were sampled from a woman between 18 and 29 years old in good health and CMV-seronegative.

This chain uses TRBV18 with TRBJ1-2, with D uncertain. The CDR3 sequence is 15 residues long. Trimming cost V 3 bases and J 0 bases, with 11 bases left between them. From germline, CDR1 is KGHSH and CDR2 LQKENI. Here the CDR3 reads CASSPQADTNYGYTF. The CDR3, as DNA: TGTGCCAGCTCACCTCAGGCAGACACTAACTATGGCTACACCTTC.

This chain links TRBV7-2 with TRBJ1-4; 7 bases match TRBD1. The CDR3 sequence is 15 residues long. The V segment lost 5 bases and the J segment 4 bases; nucleotides outside the gene matches: 7. The germline gives CDR1 SGHTA, CDR2 FQGNSA. DNA of the CDR3: TGTGCCAGCAGCGGAACAGGGGCCCTTAATGAAAAACTGTTTTTT. Protein: CASSGTGALNEKLFF.

V is TRBV28 and J is TRBJ2-2, with 9 bases matching TRBD2. The CDR3 is made up of 15 amino acids. Germline assignment: CDR1 MDHEN and CDR2 SYDVKM. Losses at the gene ends were 7 bases for V and 0 bases for J; bases not matched to a gene: 3. CDR3 nucleotides: TGTGCCAGCACAGGCGGGGGGGCGAACACCGGGGAGCTGTTTTTT. It codes for CASTGGGANTGELFF.

This chain joins TRBV7-2 and TRBJ2-2, with 8 positions matching TRBD1. The CDR3 is made up of 15 amino acids. The V gene's germline CDR1 is SGHTA and CDR2 FQGNSA. Losses at the gene ends were 5 bases for V and 5 bases for J; bases not matched to a gene: 7. CDR3 DNA sequence: TGTGCCAGCAGCACCTCAGGGGGCGCAACCGGGGAGCTGTTTTTT. Translated, it gives CASSTSGGATGELFF.

The V gene is TRBV29-1, the J gene TRBJ2-1; D call uncertain. The CDR3 covers 15 residues. Trimming removed 3 bases at V and 0 bases at J, with 12 bases between. The germline V gene has CDR1 SQVTM and CDR2 ANQGSEA. CDR3 in DNA: TGCAGCGTTGAGCTTGCGGAAACCTCCTACAATGAGCAGTTCTTC. Amino acids: CSVELAETSYNEQFF.

This chain joins TRBV11-2 and TRBJ2-6; D is uncertain. This CDR3 is 16 amino acids long. V was pared by 0 bases and J by 3 bases, with 9 bases between. Germline V gives CDR1 SGHAT, CDR2 FQNNGV. This chain's CDR3 is CASSLEPVGGANVLTF. The CDR3 DNA sequence: TGTGCCAGCAGCTTAGAGCCGGTTGGTGGGGCCAACGTCCTGACTTTC. Looking up the rest from reference TRBV11-2 and TRBJ2-6 gives the full variable domain: EAGVAQSPRYKIIEKRQSVAFWCNPISGHATLYWYQQILGQGPKLLIQFQNNGVVDDSQLPKDRFSAERLKGVDSTLKIQPAKLEDSAVYLCASSLEPVGGANVLTFGAGSRLTVL.

The V gene is TRBV6-6, the J gene TRBJ1-6; D is possibly TRBD1 (5 bases). Germline V lookup: CDR1 MNHNY, CDR2 SVGAGI (reference sequence). The CDR3 is 15 amino acids. Between the trimmed V and J ends, which lost 8 bases and 7 bases, there was a span of 18 bases. CDR3 DNA sequence: TGTGCCAGCGCCAGGTCGGCAGGGTGGAATTCACCCCTCCACTTT. It yields the protein CASARSAGWNSPLHF.

V is TRBV11-2 and J is TRBJ2-5; no reliable D call. Germline V gene lookup returns CDR1 SGHAT and CDR2 FQNNGV. V lost 6 bases and J 5 bases, leaving 13 bases between the germline ends. The length of the CDR3 is 13 residues. The CDR3 coding sequence is TGTGCCAGCAGGAACTCCTCCCTGGAGACCCAGTACTTC. Encoded protein: CASRNSSLETQYF.